Listed below are T cell receptor beta chains from one sample, sequenced in a study of cytomegalovirus exposure and HLA in healthy donors. Sequenced by immunoSEQ multiplex PCR; TCRdb stores in-frame clones only, minus some. The profile shows approximately 100,000 clones, around 72% of them singletons. The sample taken for sequencing was PBMCs. All receptors come from a male donor in good health and CMV-seronegative. Each CDR3 is given without its conserved first and last residue. A D gene is named only where the DNA matches it firmly.

V gene: TRBV10-3
J gene: TRBJ1-1
D gene: TRBD1
CDR3 protein: AISEGTGATMNTEAF

V gene: TRBV7-6
J gene: TRBJ1-3
D gene: NA
CDR3 protein: ASSPSGGPGNTIY

V gene: TRBV7-9
J gene: TRBJ2-1
D gene: NA
CDR3 protein: ASSSHLAPSLNEQF

V gene: TRBV5-1
J gene: TRBJ2-7
D gene: TRBD1
CDR3 protein: ASSLVADRGAYEQY

V gene: TRBV6-5
J gene: TRBJ2-5
D gene: NA
CDR3 protein: ASSFSLSGGVGSQY

V gene: TRBV5-1
J gene: TRBJ2-5
D gene: NA
CDR3 protein: ASSLGRETQY

V gene: TRBV5-1
J gene: TRBJ2-2
D gene: TRBD1
CDR3 protein: ASSSQQGQGLFTGELF

V gene: TRBV14
J gene: TRBJ1-2
D gene: NA
CDR3 protein: ASSQVVGGTRNGYT

V gene: TRBV28
J gene: TRBJ2-7
D gene: NA
CDR3 protein: ASRSPGHTYEQY

V gene: TRBV9
J gene: TRBJ2-3
D gene: NA
CDR3 protein: ASSGGGFTDTQY

V gene: TRBV29-1
J gene: TRBJ2-7
D gene: NA
CDR3 protein: SVDFIHGCGRDEQY

V gene: TRBV5-1
J gene: TRBJ2-7
D gene: TRBD1
CDR3 protein: ASSPGQGAIAYEQY

V gene: TRBV5-4
J gene: TRBJ2-3
D gene: NA
CDR3 protein: ASLNFPYTDTQY

V gene: TRBV6-5
J gene: TRBJ2-1
D gene: TRBD2
CDR3 protein: ASSYILAGANEQF

V gene: TRBV5-4
J gene: TRBJ2-3
D gene: TRBD2
CDR3 protein: ASSLEASGTDTQY

V gene: TRBV11-1
J gene: TRBJ2-1
D gene: NA
CDR3 protein: ASSPGLPSYNEQF

V gene: TRBV5-1
J gene: TRBJ1-1
D gene: TRBD1
CDR3 protein: ASSLNRDRETEAF

V gene: TRBV6-5
J gene: TRBJ2-7
D gene: NA
CDR3 protein: ASTDSLSYEQY

V gene: TRBV6-1
J gene: TRBJ2-3
D gene: TRBD1
CDR3 protein: ASSEDRGQTDTQY

V gene: TRBV28
J gene: TRBJ2-7
D gene: NA
CDR3 protein: ASSPTENLRFWAEQY

V gene: TRBV11-3
J gene: TRBJ1-1
D gene: NA
CDR3 protein: ASSWPDSALGTEAF